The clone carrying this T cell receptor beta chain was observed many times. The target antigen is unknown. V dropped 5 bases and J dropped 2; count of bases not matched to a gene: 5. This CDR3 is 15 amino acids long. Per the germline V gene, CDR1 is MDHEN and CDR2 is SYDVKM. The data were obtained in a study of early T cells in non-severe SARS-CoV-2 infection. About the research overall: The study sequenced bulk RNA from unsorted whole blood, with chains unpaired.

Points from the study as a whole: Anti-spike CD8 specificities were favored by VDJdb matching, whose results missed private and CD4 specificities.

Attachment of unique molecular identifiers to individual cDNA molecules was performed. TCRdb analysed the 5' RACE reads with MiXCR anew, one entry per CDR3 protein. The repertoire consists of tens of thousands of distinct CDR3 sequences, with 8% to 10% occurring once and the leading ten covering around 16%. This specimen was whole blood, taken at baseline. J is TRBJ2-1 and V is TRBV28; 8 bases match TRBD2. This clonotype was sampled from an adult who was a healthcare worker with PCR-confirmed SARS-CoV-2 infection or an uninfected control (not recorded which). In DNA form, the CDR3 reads TGTGCCAGCAGTCTCCACGGGAGGGCCTACAATGAGCAGTTCTTC. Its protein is CASSLHGRAYNEQFF.